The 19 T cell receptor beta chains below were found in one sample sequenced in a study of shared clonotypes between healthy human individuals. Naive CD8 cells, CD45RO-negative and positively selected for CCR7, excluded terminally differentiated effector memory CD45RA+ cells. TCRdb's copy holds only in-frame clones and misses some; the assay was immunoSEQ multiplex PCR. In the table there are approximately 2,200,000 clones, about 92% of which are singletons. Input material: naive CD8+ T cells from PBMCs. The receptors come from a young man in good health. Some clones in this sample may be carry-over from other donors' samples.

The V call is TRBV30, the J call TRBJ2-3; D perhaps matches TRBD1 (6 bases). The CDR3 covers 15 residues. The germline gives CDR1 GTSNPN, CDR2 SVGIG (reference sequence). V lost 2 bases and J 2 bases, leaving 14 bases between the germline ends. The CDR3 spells CAWSSPGEPTDTQYF. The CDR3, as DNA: TGTGCCTGGAGTTCGCCAGGGGAGCCCACAGATACGCAGTATTTT.

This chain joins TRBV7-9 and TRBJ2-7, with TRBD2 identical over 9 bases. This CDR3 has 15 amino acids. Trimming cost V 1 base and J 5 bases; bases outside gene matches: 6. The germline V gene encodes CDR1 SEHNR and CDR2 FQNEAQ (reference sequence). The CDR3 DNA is TGTGCCAGCAGCTTAGTAGCTAGCGGGGCGCACGAGCAGTACTTC. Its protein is CASSLVASGAHEQYF.

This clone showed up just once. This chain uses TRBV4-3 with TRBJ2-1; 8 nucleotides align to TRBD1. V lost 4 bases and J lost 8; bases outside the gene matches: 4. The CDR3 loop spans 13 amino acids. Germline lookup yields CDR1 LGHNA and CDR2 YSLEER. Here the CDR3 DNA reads TGCGCCAGCAGCCTTGGACAGGGTTATGAGCAGTTCTTC. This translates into CASSLGQGYEQFF.

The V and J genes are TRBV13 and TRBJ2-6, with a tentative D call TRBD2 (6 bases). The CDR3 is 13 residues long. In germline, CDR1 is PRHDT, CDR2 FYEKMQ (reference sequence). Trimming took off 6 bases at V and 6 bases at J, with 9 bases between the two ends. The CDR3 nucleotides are TGTGCCAGCAGGGGAGGAGAGGCCAACGTCCTGACTTTC. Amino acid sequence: CASRGGEANVLTF.

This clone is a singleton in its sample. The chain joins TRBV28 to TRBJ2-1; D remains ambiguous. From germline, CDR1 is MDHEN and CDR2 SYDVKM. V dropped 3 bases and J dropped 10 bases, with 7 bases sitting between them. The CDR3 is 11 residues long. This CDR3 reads CASSLSPEQFF. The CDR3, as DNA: TGTGCCAGCAGTTTGAGCCCCGAGCAGTTCTTC. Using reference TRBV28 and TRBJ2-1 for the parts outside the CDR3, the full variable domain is DVKVTQSSRYLVKRTGEKVFLECVQDMDHENMFWYRQDPGLGLRLIYFSYDVKMKEKGDIPEGYSVSREKKERFSLILESASTNQTSMYLCASSLSPEQFFGPGTRLTVL.

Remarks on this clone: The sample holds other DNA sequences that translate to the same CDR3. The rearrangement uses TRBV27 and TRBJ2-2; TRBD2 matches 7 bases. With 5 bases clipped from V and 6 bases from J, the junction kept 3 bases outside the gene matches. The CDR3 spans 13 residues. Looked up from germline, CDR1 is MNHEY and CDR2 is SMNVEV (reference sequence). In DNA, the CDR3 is TGTGCCAGCAGTCCACGGGGGGCCGGGGAGCTGTTTTTT. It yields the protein CASSPRGAGELFF.

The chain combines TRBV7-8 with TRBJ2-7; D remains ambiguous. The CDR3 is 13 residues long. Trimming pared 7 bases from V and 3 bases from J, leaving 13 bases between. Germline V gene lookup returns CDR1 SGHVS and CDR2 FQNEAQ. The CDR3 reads CASTPYSDYEQYF. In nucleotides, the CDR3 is TGTGCCAGCACCCCTTACAGCGACTACGAGCAGTACTTC.

In DNA, the CDR3 is TGTGCCAGCAGAGGCAGGACGTACCAAGAGACCCAGTACTTC. Translated: CASRGRTYQETQYF. The chain uses TRBV6-6 and TRBJ2-5; D call uncertain. Trimming cost V 6 bases and J 0 bases, with 11 bases left between them. The CDR3 spans 14 residues. Germline CDR1 MNHNY, CDR2 SVGAGI (reference sequence).

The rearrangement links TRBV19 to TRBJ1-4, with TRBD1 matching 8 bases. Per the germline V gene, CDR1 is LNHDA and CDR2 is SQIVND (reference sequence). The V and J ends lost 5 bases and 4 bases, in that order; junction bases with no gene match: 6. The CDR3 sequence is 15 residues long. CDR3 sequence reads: CASSEWTGHNEKLFF. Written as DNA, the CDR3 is TGTGCCAGTAGTGAATGGACAGGGCATAATGAAAAACTGTTTTTT.

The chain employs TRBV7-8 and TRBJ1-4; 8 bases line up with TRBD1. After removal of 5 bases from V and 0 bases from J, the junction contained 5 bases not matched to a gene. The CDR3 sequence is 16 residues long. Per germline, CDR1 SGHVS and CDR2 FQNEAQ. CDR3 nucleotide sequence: TGTGCCAGCAGCGTGACAGGGGAAGCAACTAATGAAAAACTGTTTTTT. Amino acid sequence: CASSVTGEATNEKLFF.

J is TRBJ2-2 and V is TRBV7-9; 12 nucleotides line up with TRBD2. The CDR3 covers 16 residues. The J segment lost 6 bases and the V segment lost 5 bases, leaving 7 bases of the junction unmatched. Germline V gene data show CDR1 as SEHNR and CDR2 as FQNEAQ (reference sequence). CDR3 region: CASSPRLAGEAGELFF. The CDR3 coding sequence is TGTGCCAGCAGCCCGCGACTAGCGGGGGAGGCCGGGGAGCTGTTTTTT. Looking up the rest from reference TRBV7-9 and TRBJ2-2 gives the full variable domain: DTGVSQNPRHKITKRGQNVTFRCDPISEHNRLYWYRQTLGQGPEFLTYFQNEAQLEKSRLLSDRFSAERPKGSFSTLEIQRTEQGDSAMYLCASSPRLAGEAGELFFGEGSRLTVL.

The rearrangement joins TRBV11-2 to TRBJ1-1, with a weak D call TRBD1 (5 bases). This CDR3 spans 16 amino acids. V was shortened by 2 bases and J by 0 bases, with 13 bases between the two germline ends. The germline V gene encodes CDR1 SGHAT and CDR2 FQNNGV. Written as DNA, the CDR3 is TGTGCCAGCAGCTTAAATTGGGGGGGGATGAACACTGAAGCTTTCTTT. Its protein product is CASSLNWGGMNTEAFF.

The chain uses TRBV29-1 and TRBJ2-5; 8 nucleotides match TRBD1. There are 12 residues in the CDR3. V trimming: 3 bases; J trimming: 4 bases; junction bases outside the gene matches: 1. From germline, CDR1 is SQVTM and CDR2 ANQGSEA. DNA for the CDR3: TGCAGCGTTGAGGACAGGGTAGAGACCCAGTACTTC. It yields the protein CSVEDRVETQYF.

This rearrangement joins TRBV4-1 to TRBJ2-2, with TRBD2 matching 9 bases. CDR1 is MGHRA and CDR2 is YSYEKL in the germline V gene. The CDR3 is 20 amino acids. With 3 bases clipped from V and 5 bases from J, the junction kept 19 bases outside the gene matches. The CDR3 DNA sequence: TGCGCCAGCAGCCATGCCACCCAGGTGGCGGGAGGGGTGGGAACCGGGGAGCTGTTTTTT. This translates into CASSHATQVAGGVGTGELFF.

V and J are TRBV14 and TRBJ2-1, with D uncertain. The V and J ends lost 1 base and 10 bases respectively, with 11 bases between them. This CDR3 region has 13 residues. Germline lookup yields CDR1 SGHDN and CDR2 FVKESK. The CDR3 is CASSQGRVGEQFF. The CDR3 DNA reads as TGTGCCAGCAGCCAAGGGAGAGTTGGGGAGCAGTTCTTC.

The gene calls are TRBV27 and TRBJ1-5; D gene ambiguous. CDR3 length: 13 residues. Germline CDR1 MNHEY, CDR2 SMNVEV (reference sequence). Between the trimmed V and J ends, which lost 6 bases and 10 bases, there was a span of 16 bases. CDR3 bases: TGTGCCAGCAGACCTAAGCAATCATCCCCCCAGCATTTT. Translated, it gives CASRPKQSSPQHF.

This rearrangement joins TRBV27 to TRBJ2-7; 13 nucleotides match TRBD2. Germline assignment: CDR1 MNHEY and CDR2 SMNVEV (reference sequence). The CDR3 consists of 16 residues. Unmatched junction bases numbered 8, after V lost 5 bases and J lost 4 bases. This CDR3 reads CASSVPLAGGLYEQYF. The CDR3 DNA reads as TGTGCCAGCAGTGTCCCACTAGCGGGAGGGCTTTACGAGCAGTACTTC.

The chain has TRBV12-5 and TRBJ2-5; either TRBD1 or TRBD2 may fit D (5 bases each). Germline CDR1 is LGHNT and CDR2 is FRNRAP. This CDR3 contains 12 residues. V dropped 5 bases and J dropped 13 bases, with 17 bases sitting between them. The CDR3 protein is CASGLADRDLYF. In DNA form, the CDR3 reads TGTGCTAGTGGTCTAGCCGACAGAGACTTGTACTTC.

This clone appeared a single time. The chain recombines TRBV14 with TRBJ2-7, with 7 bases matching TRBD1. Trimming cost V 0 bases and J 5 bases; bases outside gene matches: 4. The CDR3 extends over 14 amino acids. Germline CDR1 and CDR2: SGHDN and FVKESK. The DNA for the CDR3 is TGTGCCAGCAGCCAAGACCCGACAGGGAACGAGCAGTACTTC. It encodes CASSQDPTGNEQYF.